The clone carrying this TCR beta chain was recorded only once. Its antigen is unidentified. The data belong to a study of Ad26.COV2.S vaccination and SARS-CoV-2 variants. Study-wide context: Administration of Ad26.COV2.S was intramuscular, either once or twice 56 days apart. Overall study findings and caveats: The study found higher spike-specific TCR breadth in vaccine than placebo recipients. Recipients of either vaccine or placebo displayed similar breadth of non-spike TCRs.

Assay used: immunoSEQ multiplex PCR; TCRdb lists only in-frame clones, some missing. The sample shows just over 350,000 clones, 70% to 90% of them seen only once. Germline-derived CDR1 and CDR2 are MGHRA and YSYEKL. V was clipped by 1 base and J by 2 bases, with 16 bases between them. The CDR3 has 17 amino acids. Treatment defined: over 15 received Ad26.COV2.S at low or high dose, single or two shots; roughly five received placebo; per-sample allocation not given. The study sampled participants on day 63 after the first vaccine or placebo injection. Spike of the Wuhan-strain SARS-CoV-2 was expressed by an Ad26 vector, which formed the vaccine.

The chain employs TRBV4-1 and TRBJ2-3; weak D call: TRBD1 (6 bases). Sequences were derived from peripheral blood, sampled in a trial of Ad26.COV2.S vaccine versus placebo. The sequence was obtained from a person between 18 and 60 years old who received the Ad26.COV2.S COVID-19 vaccine or a placebo. The DNA for the CDR3 is TGCGCCAGCAGCCAAGTGGGGGCCTCTCTGGTCACAGATACGCAGTATTTT. Protein: CASSQVGASLVTDTQYF.